This T cell receptor beta chain originates from a study of early T cells in non-severe SARS-CoV-2 infection. TCRdb independently ran MiXCR on the 5' RACE reads; one entry per CDR3 protein. The sample holds some 60,000 distinct CDR3 sequences, under 10% seen once. Many counts were recorded for this clonotype. Germline CDR1 and CDR2: SGHVS and FNYEAQ. Trimming cost V 5 bases and J 6 bases, with 14 bases left between them. The CDR3 covers 13 residues. Sequenced sample: whole blood. The gene calls are TRBV7-6 and TRBJ2-7, with D unresolved. This clonotype was sampled from an adult who was a healthcare worker with PCR-confirmed SARS-CoV-2 infection or an uninfected control (not recorded which). CDR3 sequence: CASSPTSPGEQYF. The CDR3 DNA follows: TGTGCCAGCAGCCCAACCTCCCCCGGCGAGCAGTACTTC.